One and the same sample provided the 24 T cell receptor beta chains below, sequenced in a study of blood T cells in healthy people across ages. A second PCR of about 7 to 11 cycles used a sample-barcoded 5' primer and a J-beta primer mix. TCRdb passed the 5' RACE reads through MiXCR, listing each CDR3 protein once. The sample comprises approximately 690,000 distinct CDR3 sequences, roughly 50% of which are singletons, and 30% to 45% rests with the top ten. Material for sequencing was blood. The receptors were gathered from a man between 60 and 75 years old in good health.

The V and J genes are TRBV9 and TRBJ2-1; no clear D gene. The CDR3 is 14 residues long. V dropped 4 bases and J dropped 7 bases, with 15 bases sitting between them. Germline CDR1 reads SGDLS; CDR2 reads YYNGEE. The CDR3 coding sequence is TGTGCCAGCAGCCTTTCTCTATTGCGTAATGAGCAGTTCTTC. It translates to CASSLSLLRNEQFF.

The table lists this clonotype with a few counts. The chain carries TRBV4-1 and TRBJ1-1; 7 bases match TRBD1. The CDR3 consists of 13 residues. Germline V gene sequence: CDR1 MGHRA, CDR2 YSYEKL. Trimming at V came to 1 base and at J to 6 bases, leaving 2 bases not matched to a gene. The DNA for the CDR3 is TGCGCCAGCAGCCAAGGGACAGGCTCTGAAGCTTTCTTT. Translating it yields CASSQGTGSEAFF.

In its sample, this clonotype was seen a few times. The chain is built from TRBV6-1 and TRBJ1-6, with D perhaps matching TRBD1 (6 bases). Germline V gene sequence: CDR1 MNHNS, CDR2 SASEGT. The V and J ends lost 1 base and 9 bases respectively, with 16 bases between them. The CDR3 sequence is 16 residues long. CDR3 region: CASSEGPPGGGSPLHF. The CDR3 DNA is TGTGCCAGCAGTGAAGGGCCCCCCGGGGGCGGTTCACCCCTCCACTTT.

The V gene is TRBV20-1, the J gene TRBJ2-1, with 8 positions matching TRBD2. The CDR3 is 16 amino acids. Per germline, CDR1 DFQATT and CDR2 SNEGSKA (reference sequence). V was clipped by 6 bases and J by 9 bases; unmatched bases: 19. The CDR3: CSASPPRGGTRGEQFF. The CDR3 bases are TGCAGTGCCAGCCCGCCCCGCGGGGGGACCCGTGGTGAGCAGTTCTTC.

The chain links TRBV29-1 to TRBJ2-5, with TRBD2 as a possible D gene (5 bases). The CDR3 is 15 amino acids. With 4 bases removed from V and 2 bases from J, the gap between germline ends came to 17 bases. Germline V gene sequence: CDR1 SQVTM, CDR2 ANQGSEA. CDR3 protein: CSVAVRGGSQETQYF. The CDR3 DNA reads as TGCAGCGTTGCGGTCCGTGGCGGGTCGCAAGAGACCCAGTACTTC.

V usage is TRBV29-1 and J usage is TRBJ2-1; D may be TRBD1 (7 bases). V dropped 2 bases and J dropped 5 bases, with 13 bases sitting between them. The CDR3 contains 14 residues. Germline V lookup: CDR1 SQVTM, CDR2 ANQGSEA. This CDR3 is CSVERGTANNEQFF. In DNA form, the CDR3 reads TGCAGCGTTGAACGGGGGACAGCAAACAATGAGCAGTTCTTC.

This chain joins TRBV5-1 and TRBJ2-5; perhaps TRBD1 as D (5 bases). Trimming shortened V by 7 bases and J by 2 bases, and 18 bases separated the two germline ends. In germline, CDR1 is SGHRS, CDR2 YFSETQ. This CDR3 is 15 amino acids long. CDR3 sequence (DNA): TGCGCCAGCGCTCGCATACCCCAGGGTCAAGAGACCCAGTACTTC. It codes for CASARIPQGQETQYF.

V usage is TRBV20-1 and J usage is TRBJ2-1; D remains unclear. The CDR3 is 14 amino acids. Germline CDR1 DFQATT, CDR2 SNEGSKA (reference sequence). The V gene lost 0 bases and the J gene lost 6 bases, with 12 bases spanning the gap. The CDR3 sequence: CSARDWTVSNEQFF. The CDR3 DNA follows: TGCAGTGCTAGAGATTGGACGGTTTCCAATGAGCAGTTCTTC.

The chain employs TRBV6-1 and TRBJ2-3; 11 bases match TRBD2. Germline loops: CDR1 MNHNS, CDR2 SASEGT. The CDR3 is 15 residues long. The V and J ends lost 8 bases and 6 bases, in that order; junction bases with no gene match: 10. CDR3 nucleotide sequence: TGTGCCAGCCGCCGGCTAGCGGGGGGTGACGATACGCAGTATTTT. As protein: CASRRLAGGDDTQYF.

This clonotype was seen only once. J is TRBJ1-2 and V is TRBV5-6; 9 bases line up with TRBD1. The CDR3 sequence is 16 residues long. CDR1 is SGHDT and CDR2 is YYEEEE in the germline V gene. V lost 4 bases to trimming and J lost 2 bases; unmatched junction nucleotides: 9. The CDR3 sequence: CASSLDGQGTNYGYTF. The CDR3 coding sequence is TGTGCCAGCAGCCTAGACGGACAGGGGACCAACTATGGCTACACCTTC.

The V call is TRBV7-2, the J call TRBJ2-1, with D perhaps matching TRBD2 (7 bases). CDR1 is SGHTA and CDR2 is FQGNSA in the germline V gene. V gave up 1 base and J gave up 7 bases, with 14 bases separating them. This CDR3 has 15 residues. The DNA of the CDR3 is TGTGCCAGCAGCTTAGTGGGGGGGGGCTGGAATGAGCAGTTCTTC. Translating gives CASSLVGGGWNEQFF.

The rearrangement uses TRBV12-3 or TRBV12-4 and TRBJ1-2, with TRBD1 matching 7 bases. This CDR3 has 13 amino acids. Losses at the gene ends were 3 bases for V and 11 bases for J; bases not matched to a gene: 9. CDR3 in DNA: TGTGCCAGCAGTTTCGGACAGGCCTCTGGTTACACCTTC. Translation: CASSFGQASGYTF.

The chain couples TRBV27 to TRBJ2-3, with 12 bases identical to TRBD2. This CDR3 has 15 amino acids. Germline V gene sequence: CDR1 MNHEY, CDR2 SMNVEV (reference sequence). The junction had 7 bases not matched to a gene; V was cut back by 6 bases and J by 6 bases. The CDR3: CASSSLAGGVDTQYF. DNA of the CDR3: TGTGCCAGCAGCTCACTAGCGGGGGGAGTGGATACGCAGTATTTT.

As concerns this clonotype: A junction end diverges from the germline sequence, so it may reflect a read error. The genes are TRBV7-8 and TRBJ2-1, with D possibly TRBD2 on 5 matching bases. Germline V gene sequence: CDR1 SGHVS, CDR2 FQNEAQ. The CDR3 extends over 13 amino acids. The DNA for the CDR3 is TGTGCCAGCAGCTTAGGAGGGTACAATGGGCAGTTCTTC. This gives the protein CASSLGGYNGQFF.

J is TRBJ2-1 and V is TRBV20-1; TRBD2 aligns across 10 bases. The CDR3 runs to 15 residues. Germline CDR1 DFQATT, CDR2 SNEGSKA (reference sequence). V shed 0 bases and J 9 bases; nucleotides not matched to a gene: 8. CDR3 nucleotide sequence: TGCAGTGCTAGAGATCTGAGCGGGGGGGCTGGTGAGCAGTTCTTC. As protein: CSARDLSGGAGEQFF.

The rearrangement joins TRBV21-1 to TRBJ1-3; the D call in the table, TRBD1, was not verified against the DNA. TRBV21-1 is shown as a pseudogene. The CDR3 has 18 residues. The chain's CDR3 is CASSKAQGERLSGNTIYF. As DNA, the CDR3 is TGTGCCAGCAGCAAAGCCCAGGGAGAACGTCTCTCTGGAAACACCATATATTTT.

There are a few counts of this clonotype. The chain links TRBV6-2 or TRBV6-3 to TRBJ2-1; D may correspond to TRBD1 or TRBD2 (5 bases each). This CDR3 is 15 amino acids long. The V gene's germline CDR1 is MNHEY and CDR2 SVGEGT. Deletions cut 0 bases from V and 5 bases from J, with 11 bases between. The CDR3 DNA sequence: TGTGCCAGCAGTTACTCGCCGAGGGGCCACAATGAGCAGTTCTTC. Protein product: CASSYSPRGHNEQFF.

V and J are TRBV10-3 and TRBJ2-7, with D tentatively TRBD1 (6 bases). With the DNA end fitting TRBJ2-5 better, the J assignment may be wrong. CDR1 ENHRY and CDR2 SYGVKD come from the germline V gene. The CDR3 extends over 14 amino acids. The CDR3, as DNA: TGTGCCATCAGCGAGAACAGGGATGAAAAGACCCAGTACTTC. Its translation: CAISENRDEKTQYF.

This chain links TRBV11-2 with TRBJ2-3; no definite D call. CDR3 length equals 16 residues. Trimming pared 1 base from V and 1 base from J, leaving 12 bases between. Germline lookup yields CDR1 SGHAT and CDR2 FQNNGV. The CDR3 DNA sequence: TGTGCCAGCAGCTTAGGGCCCTCACCAGGCACAGATACGCAGTATTTT. Translated: CASSLGPSPGTDTQYF.

The V and J genes are TRBV27 and TRBJ2-3; D not resolved. Germline V CDR1 and CDR2: MNHEY, SMNVEV (reference sequence). The CDR3 contains 13 residues. V shed 7 bases and J shed 1 base, with 9 bases lying between them. As DNA, the CDR3 is TGTGCCAGCATGAGGAGTCGCACAGATACGCAGTATTTT. It translates to CASMRSRTDTQYF.

A single count supports this clonotype. This chain joins TRBV24-1 and TRBJ2-3, with D perhaps TRBD1 (5 bases). Trimming pared 5 bases from V and 1 base from J, leaving 18 bases between. The germline gives CDR1 KGHDR, CDR2 SFDVKD. The CDR3 consists of 17 residues. As DNA, the CDR3 is TGTGCCACCAGTGTAGGGGCTGCGAACACCCGCACAGATACGCAGTATTTT. It specifies CATSVGAANTRTDTQYF.

The V and J genes are TRBV24-1 and TRBJ2-3, with D hard to call. CDR1 is KGHDR, CDR2 SFDVKD, per germline. Trimming left V 5 bases short and J 5 bases short, with 13 bases between. The CDR3 covers 14 residues. The chain's CDR3 is CATSGRRAGDTQYF. CDR3 DNA: TGTGCCACCAGTGGGAGACGAGCCGGAGATACGCAGTATTTT.

The chain couples TRBV29-1 to TRBJ2-4, with 8 bases that match TRBD1. Germline trimming cut 6 bases from V and 6 bases from J; bases unmatched to any gene: 4. The CDR3 contains 12 residues. Germline loops: CDR1 SQVTM, CDR2 ANQGSEA. The DNA for the CDR3 is TGCAGCGTCCAGGGGGCGGGAAACATTCAGTACTTC. This sequence encodes CSVQGAGNIQYF.

This clonotype was seen more than once but under ten times. This chain uses TRBV20-1 with TRBJ2-5; D unresolved. The germline gives CDR1 DFQATT, CDR2 SNEGSKA (reference sequence). The CDR3 consists of 12 residues. V was clipped by 5 bases and J by 7 bases, with 14 bases between them. The CDR3 loop reads CSALVRFPTQYF. In DNA form, the CDR3 reads TGCAGTGCTCTCGTTCGTTTCCCGACCCAGTACTTC.